The following is a TCR beta chain sequence with its context. This CDR3 is built from 15 residues. Losses at the gene ends were 5 bases for V and 3 bases for J; bases not matched to a gene: 4. The germline V gene has CDR1 MNHEY and CDR2 SMNVEV (reference sequence). The method was immunoSEQ multiplex PCR; TCRdb's version includes in-frame clones alone and lacks a portion of them. There are some 49,000 clones in the sample; around 87% occur only once, and roughly 5% lies in the top ten. This entry is derived from a study of T cell changes during pregnancy in multiple sclerosis. V gene TRBV27 combines with J gene TRBJ2-3; 11 bases map to TRBD2. This sample comprised peripheral blood, obtained after pregnancy. The source of this sequence is a female donor in good health, enrolled as a control in a pregnancy study. In DNA form, the CDR3 reads TGTGCCAGCAGTCCCTGGACTAGCGGGACAGATACGCAGTATTTT. It translates to CASSPWTSGTDTQYF.